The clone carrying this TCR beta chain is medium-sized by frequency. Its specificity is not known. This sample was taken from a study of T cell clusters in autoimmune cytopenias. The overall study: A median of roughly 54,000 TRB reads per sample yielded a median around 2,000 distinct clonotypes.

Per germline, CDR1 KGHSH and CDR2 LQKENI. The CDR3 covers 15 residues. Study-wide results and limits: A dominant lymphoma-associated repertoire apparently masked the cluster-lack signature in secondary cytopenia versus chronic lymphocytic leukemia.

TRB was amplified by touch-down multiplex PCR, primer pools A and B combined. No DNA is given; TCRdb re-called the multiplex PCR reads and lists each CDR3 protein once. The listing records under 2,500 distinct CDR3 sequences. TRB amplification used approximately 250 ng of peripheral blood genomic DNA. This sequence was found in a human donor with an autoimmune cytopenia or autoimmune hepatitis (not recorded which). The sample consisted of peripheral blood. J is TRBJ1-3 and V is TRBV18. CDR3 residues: CASSPPGESGNTIYF.